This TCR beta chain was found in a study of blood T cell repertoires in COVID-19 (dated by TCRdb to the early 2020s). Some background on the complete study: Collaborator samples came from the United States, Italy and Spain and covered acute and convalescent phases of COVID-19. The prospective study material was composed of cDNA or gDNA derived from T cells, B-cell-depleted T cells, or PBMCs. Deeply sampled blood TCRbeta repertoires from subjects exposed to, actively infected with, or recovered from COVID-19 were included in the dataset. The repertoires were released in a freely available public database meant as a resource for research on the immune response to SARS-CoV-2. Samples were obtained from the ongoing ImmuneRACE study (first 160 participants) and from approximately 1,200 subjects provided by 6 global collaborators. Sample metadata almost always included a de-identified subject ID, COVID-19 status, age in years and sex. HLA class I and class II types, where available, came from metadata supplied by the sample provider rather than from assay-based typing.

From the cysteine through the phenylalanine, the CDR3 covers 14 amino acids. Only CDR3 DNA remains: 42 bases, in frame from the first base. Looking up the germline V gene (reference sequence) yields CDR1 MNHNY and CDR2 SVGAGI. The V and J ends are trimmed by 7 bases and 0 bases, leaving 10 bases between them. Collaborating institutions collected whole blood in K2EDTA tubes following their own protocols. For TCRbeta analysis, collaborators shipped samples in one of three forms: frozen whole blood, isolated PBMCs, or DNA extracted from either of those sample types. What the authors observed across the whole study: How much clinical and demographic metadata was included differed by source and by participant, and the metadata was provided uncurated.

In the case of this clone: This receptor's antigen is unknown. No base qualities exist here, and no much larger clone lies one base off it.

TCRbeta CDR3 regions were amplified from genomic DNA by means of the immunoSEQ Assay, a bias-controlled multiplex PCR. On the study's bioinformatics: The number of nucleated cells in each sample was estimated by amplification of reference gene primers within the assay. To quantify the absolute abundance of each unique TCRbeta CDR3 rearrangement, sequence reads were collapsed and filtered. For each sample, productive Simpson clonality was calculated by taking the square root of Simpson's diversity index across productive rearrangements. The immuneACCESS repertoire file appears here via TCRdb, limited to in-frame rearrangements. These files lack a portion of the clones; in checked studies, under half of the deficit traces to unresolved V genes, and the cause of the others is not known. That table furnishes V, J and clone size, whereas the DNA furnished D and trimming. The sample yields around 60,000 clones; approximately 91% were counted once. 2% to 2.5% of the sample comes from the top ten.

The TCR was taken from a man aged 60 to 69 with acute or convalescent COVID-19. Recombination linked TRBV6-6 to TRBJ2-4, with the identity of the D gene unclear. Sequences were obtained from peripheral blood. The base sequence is TGTGCCAGCAACTCAGGAATAGCCAAAAACATTCAGTACTTC. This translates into CASNSGIAKNIQYF.